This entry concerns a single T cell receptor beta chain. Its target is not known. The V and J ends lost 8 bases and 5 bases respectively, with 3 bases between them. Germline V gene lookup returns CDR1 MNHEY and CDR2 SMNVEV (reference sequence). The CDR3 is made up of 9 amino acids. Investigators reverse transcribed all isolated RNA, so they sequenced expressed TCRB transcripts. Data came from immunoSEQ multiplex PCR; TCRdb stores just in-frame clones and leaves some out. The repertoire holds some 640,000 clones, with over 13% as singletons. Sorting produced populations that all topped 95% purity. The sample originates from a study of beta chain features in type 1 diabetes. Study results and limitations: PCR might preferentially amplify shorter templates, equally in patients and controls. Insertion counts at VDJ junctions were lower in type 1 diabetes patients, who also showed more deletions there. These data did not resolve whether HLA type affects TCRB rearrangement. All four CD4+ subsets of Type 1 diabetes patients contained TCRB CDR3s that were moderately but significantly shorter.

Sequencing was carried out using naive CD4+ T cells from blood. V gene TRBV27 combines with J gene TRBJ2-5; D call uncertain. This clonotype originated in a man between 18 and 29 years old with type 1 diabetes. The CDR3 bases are TGTGCCAGCGGGGAGACCCAGTACTTC. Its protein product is CASGETQYF.